These 11 T cell receptor beta chains came from one sample sequenced in a study of beta chain features in type 1 diabetes (dated by TCRdb to 2016 to 2018). Receptor libraries were prepared by the immunoSEQ multiplex PCR assay. All of the isolated RNA was reverse transcribed with the High Capacity cDNA Reverse Transcription Kit, so expressed TCRB transcripts were sequenced. This is the immuneACCESS table as TCRdb keeps it, with only in-frame sequences that have V and J called. A part of the clones is gone; compared with another copy, unresolved V genes explain less than half, and the rest is unexplained. Recorded for this sample are about 270,000 clones; roughly 13% of them occurred a single time. In total, the top ten clones hold under 0.02% of the sample. No antigens are known for them. Overall study outcomes, separate from this receptor: In all four CD4+ subsets, TCRB CDR3 length was moderately but significantly shorter in type 1 diabetes patients.

Specimen: naive CD4+ T cells from blood. This specimen's cell subset or site label, interpreted: true naive CD4+ T cells. These receptors all come from a man under 40 with type 1 diabetes.

This clone turned up a few times. The chain is built from TRBV11-1 and TRBJ2-1; 9 nucleotides align to TRBD2. Germline CDR1 is SGHAT and CDR2 is FQDESV (reference sequence). V shed 5 bases, J shed 7 bases, and the junction held 9 bases outside the gene matches. The CDR3 is 15 amino acids. Here the CDR3 DNA reads TGTGCCAGCAGCAGAAGGACTAGCGATCGGAATGAGCAGTTCTTC. Translating gives CASSRRTSDRNEQFF.

This clone was recorded a few times. The rearrangement joins TRBV29-1 to TRBJ1-1; no clear D. CDR1 and CDR2 (germline): SQVTM, ANQGSEA. The CDR3 is made up of 13 amino acids. V lost 4 bases, J lost 11 bases, and 20 bases lay in between. The CDR3 DNA follows: TGCAGCGTTGCCGCAGATCAATCCGGAGGGGCTTTCTTT. This codes for CSVAADQSGGAFF. Full variable domain (remainder filled in from reference TRBV29-1 and TRBJ1-1): SAVISQKPSRDICQRGTSLTIQCQVDSQVTMMFWYRQQPGQSLTLIATANQGSEATYESGFVIDKFPISRPNLTFSTLTVSNMSPEDSSIYLCSVAADQSGGAFFGQGTRLTVV.

This chain joins TRBV5-4 and TRBJ2-7; 8 nucleotides agree with TRBD1. The germline CDR1 and CDR2 sequences are SGHNT and YYREEE (reference sequence). The CDR3 is 14 residues long. V shed 3 bases, J shed 4 bases, and the junction held 6 bases outside the gene matches. In DNA, the CDR3 is TGTGCCAGCAGCTCGACAGGGGAAGTATACGAGCAGTACTTC. Translating gives CASSSTGEVYEQYF.

This clone was seen repeatedly, ten times or more. The gene calls are TRBV28 and TRBJ2-1, with no clear D. CDR1 MDHEN and CDR2 SYDVKM come from the germline V gene. This CDR3 has 11 amino acids. Trimming took 7 bases from V and 15 from J, leaving 16 bases between them. In nucleotides, the CDR3 is TGTGCCAGCACCTCTCCCCAGAATTGGTTCTTC. This gives the protein CASTSPQNWFF.

There are a few counts of this clone. V usage is TRBV29-1 and J usage is TRBJ2-1, with D perhaps matching TRBD2 (6 bases). CDR3 length: 14 amino acids. Germline V gene lookup returns CDR1 SQVTM and CDR2 ANQGSEA. V was trimmed by 8 bases and J by 6 bases, leaving 20 bases between them. This chain's CDR3 is CSLSLDSRGNEQFF. The DNA for the CDR3 is TGCAGCCTTTCCTTGGACTCGCGGGGCAATGAGCAGTTCTTC.

The chain employs TRBV4-3 and TRBJ2-7; perhaps TRBD2 as D (5 bases). The V and J ends lost 1 base and 4 bases respectively, with 14 bases between them. CDR1 and CDR2 (germline): LGHNA, YSLEER. This CDR3 has 15 residues. The CDR3 protein is CASSQVRTGLYEQYF. The DNA of the CDR3 is TGCGCCAGCAGCCAAGTACGTACGGGATTGTACGAGCAGTACTTC.

This clone has just a few counts. CDR3 nucleotides: TGTGCCACCGGAGGAGGCAGGGGCCGCGGCTACACCTTC. Protein: CATGGGRGRGYTF. This sequence joins TRBV19 and TRBJ1-2; D possibly corresponds to TRBD1 (6 bases). The CDR3 length is 13 residues. Germline lookup yields CDR1 LNHDA and CDR2 SQIVND (reference sequence). Trimming pared 10 bases from V and 8 bases from J, leaving 20 bases between.

This clone was observed a handful of times. The chain combines TRBV2 with TRBJ2-2; 7 bases align to TRBD2. This CDR3 contains 12 residues. The germline CDR1 and CDR2 sequences are SNHLY and FYNNEI. The ends lost 8 bases at V and 6 bases at J; junction bases unmatched: 3. This chain's CDR3 is CASLRGAGELFF. The CDR3 bases are TGTGCCAGCCTCCGGGGGGCCGGGGAGCTGTTTTTT.

CDR3 nucleotides: TGTGCCAGCAGCCAGATAGGGGTAGCGGGAGGCCCCCCGAGGTCCTACAATGAGCAGTTCTTC. Translated, it gives CASSQIGVAGGPPRSYNEQFF. The genes are TRBV9 and TRBJ2-1; 10 positions agree with TRBD2. The germline CDR1 and CDR2 sequences are SGDLS and YYNGEE. The CDR3 consists of 21 residues. With V trimmed by 4 bases and J by 1 base, 20 bases remained unmatched.

The chain is built from TRBV2 and TRBJ2-2; TRBD2 aligns across 9 bases. This CDR3 spans 15 amino acids. Germline V lookup: CDR1 SNHLY, CDR2 FYNNEI. V dropped 8 bases and J dropped 4; count of bases not matched to a gene: 8. The CDR3 DNA reads TGTGCCAGCTCGGGCGGGAGGGCCAGCACCGGGGAGCTGTTTTTT. Translating it yields CASSGGRASTGELFF. Filled out from reference TRBV2 and TRBJ2-2, the complete variable domain reads EPEVTQTPSHQVTQMGQEVILRCVPISNHLYFYWYRQILGQKVEFLVSFYNNEISEKSEIFDDQFSVERPDGSNFTLKIRSTKLEDSAMYFCASSGGRASTGELFFGEGSRLTVL.

The chain recombines TRBV30 with TRBJ1-5, with 10 bases lining up with TRBD1. Germline V gene data show CDR1 as GTSNPN and CDR2 as SVGIG (reference sequence). The CDR3 length is 13 residues. The V segment lost 1 base and the J segment 11 bases; nucleotides outside the gene matches: 5. CDR3 protein: CAWSERQGAAQHF. The DNA for the CDR3 is TGTGCCTGGAGTGAGCGACAGGGGGCGGCCCAGCATTTT. Full variable domain (rest looked up from reference TRBV30 and TRBJ1-5): SQTIHQWPATLVQPVGSPLSLECTVEGTSNPNLYWYRQAAGRGLQLLFYSVGIGQISSEVPQNLSASRPQDRQFILSSKKLLLSDSGFYLCAWSERQGAAQHFGDGTRLSIL.